Below are 18 T cell receptor beta chains sequenced from a single sample in a study of radiation and T cells in renal cell carcinoma. Time point of the sample: blood 4 weeks post-SBRT, at nephrectomy. The treatment here: 15 Gy SBRT to primary tumor, nephrectomy 4 weeks later. Assay used: immunoSEQ multiplex PCR; TCRdb lists only in-frame clones, some missing. The sample holds 150,000 to 200,000 clones, roughly 90% seen once. Sequences were derived from blood, sampled from a patient whose treatment included radiotherapy and nephrectomy. The source of these receptors is a woman aged 45-59 years with renal cell carcinoma.

This chain joins TRBV19 and TRBJ1-2; no reliable D call. CDR1 LNHDA and CDR2 SQIVND come from the germline V gene (reference sequence). The ends were cut back, 5 bases at V and 8 bases at J, with 15 bases in the middle. The CDR3 is 13 amino acids. CDR3 in amino acids: CASSVGPQNGYTF. The CDR3 coding sequence is TGTGCCAGTAGTGTCGGGCCTCAAAACGGCTACACCTTC.

The chain recombines TRBV7-9 with TRBJ2-3, with D unclear. Trimming shortened V by 7 bases and J by 2 bases, and 16 bases separated the two germline ends. This CDR3 comprises 15 residues. Germline values: CDR1 SEHNR, CDR2 FQNEAQ (reference sequence). DNA for the CDR3: TGTGCCAGCAAACCCGGGCAGGCTTCCACAGATACGCAGTATTTT. It specifies CASKPGQASTDTQYF.

The DNA of the CDR3 is TGTGCCAGCAGGCCCGGCGGGGTGAACACTGAAGCTTTCTTT. It encodes CASRPGGVNTEAFF. V is TRBV6-5 and J is TRBJ1-1; D ambiguous. From germline, CDR1 is MNHEY and CDR2 SVGAGI. Trimming pared 6 bases from V and 0 bases from J, leaving 11 bases between. This CDR3 spans 14 amino acids.

The chain has TRBV6-1 and TRBJ1-1, with TRBD1 identical over 8 bases. CDR1 and CDR2 (germline): MNHNS, SASEGT. The V gene end was trimmed by 3 bases and the J gene end by 1 base; junction bases not matched to a gene: 7. The CDR3 has 16 residues. CDR3 in amino acids: CASSESPGGANTEAFF. DNA of the CDR3: TGTGCCAGCAGTGAGTCTCCAGGGGGCGCGAACACTGAAGCTTTCTTT.

The chain recombines TRBV6-1 with TRBJ1-5; TRBD1 aligns across 8 bases. Germline values: CDR1 MNHNS, CDR2 SASEGT. The CDR3 extends over 15 amino acids. The V and J ends lost 7 bases and 2 bases, in that order; junction bases with no gene match: 7. CDR3 DNA sequence: TGTGCCAGCACCTTGACAGGGGATGGCAATCAGCCCCAGCATTTT. It specifies CASTLTGDGNQPQHF.

This chain links TRBV7-9 with TRBJ1-1; 8 bases match TRBD1. Germline CDR1 and CDR2: SEHNR and FQNEAQ (reference sequence). V was clipped by 2 bases and J by 1 base; unmatched bases: 0. The CDR3 is 14 amino acids. CDR3 protein: CASSLQGANTEAFF. For the CDR3, the DNA is TGTGCCAGCAGCTTACAGGGGGCGAACACTGAAGCTTTCTTT. The entire variable domain, with the rest obtained from reference TRBV7-9 and TRBJ1-1, is as follows: DTGVSQNPRHKITKRGQNVTFRCDPISEHNRLYWYRQTLGQGPEFLTYFQNEAQLEKSRLLSDRFSAERPKGSFSTLEIQRTEQGDSAMYLCASSLQGANTEAFFGQGTRLTVV.

The chain links TRBV7-6 to TRBJ2-1; 7 bases line up with TRBD1. V dropped 5 bases and J dropped 0; count of bases not matched to a gene: 4. The germline V gene has CDR1 SGHVS and CDR2 FNYEAQ. This CDR3 has 15 residues. The chain's CDR3 is CASSPGQTSYNEQFF. The CDR3 DNA is TGTGCCAGCAGCCCGGGACAGACCTCCTACAATGAGCAGTTCTTC.

This clone was counted once. V is TRBV10-2 and J is TRBJ1-1; D remains unclear. V dropped 3 bases and J dropped 10 bases, with 18 bases sitting between them. Germline CDR1 WSHSY, CDR2 SAAADI. This CDR3 spans 14 amino acids. CDR3: CASSDQRSSRLAFF. CDR3 sequence (DNA): TGCGCCAGCAGTGATCAGAGATCTTCCAGATTAGCTTTCTTT.

This clone has just one count. This chain uses TRBV6-5 with TRBJ1-1, with D possibly TRBD1 on 6 matching bases. The CDR3 spans 14 residues. The germline gives CDR1 MNHEY, CDR2 SVGAGI. Between the trimmed V and J ends, which lost 5 bases and 4 bases, there was a span of 14 bases. The CDR3 is CASSPTGTGTEAFF. For the CDR3, the DNA is TGTGCCAGCAGTCCAACAGGGACCGGCACTGAAGCTTTCTTT.

This clone has just one count. The rearrangement links TRBV19 to TRBJ1-2, with unresolved D. CDR1 is LNHDA and CDR2 is SQIVND in the germline V gene (reference sequence). The CDR3 runs to 15 residues. The V and J ends lost 7 bases and 4 bases respectively, with 19 bases between them. The CDR3 sequence: CASTPGEIVLYGYTF. CDR3 DNA sequence: TGTGCCAGTACACCCGGTGAGATCGTCCTCTATGGCTACACCTTC.

The rearrangement links TRBV5-4 to TRBJ1-2; D not resolved. CDR3 size: 14 residues. V dropped 0 bases and J dropped 8 bases, with 14 bases sitting between them. Germline V CDR1 and CDR2: SGHNT, YYREEE (reference sequence). CDR3 sequence: CASSLAGGLYGYTF. Here the CDR3 DNA reads TGTGCCAGCAGCTTGGCCGGAGGGTTATACGGCTACACCTTC.

The rearrangement joins TRBV11-2 to TRBJ2-7; 13 bases align to TRBD2. V was pared by 0 bases and J by 5 bases, with 4 bases of the junction left unmatched. This CDR3 is built from 16 residues. Germline loops: CDR1 SGHAT, CDR2 FQNNGV. The CDR3 region is CASSLEGLAGSNEQYF. CDR3 nucleotides: TGTGCCAGCAGCTTAGAGGGACTAGCGGGGTCGAACGAGCAGTACTTC.

The genes are TRBV19 and TRBJ2-4, with 8 bases lining up with TRBD1. Germline V gene sequence: CDR1 LNHDA, CDR2 SQIVND (reference sequence). V trimming: 4 bases; J trimming: 5 bases; junction bases outside the gene matches: 10. CDR3 length: 16 amino acids. CDR3 protein: CASSTLGTGNQNIQYF. For the CDR3, the DNA is TGTGCCAGTAGTACGCTCGGGACAGGCAATCAAAACATTCAGTACTTC. Together with reference TRBV19 and TRBJ2-4, the CDR3 gives the full variable domain: DGGITQSPKYLFRKEGQNVTLSCEQNLNHDAMYWYRQDPGQGLRLIYYSQIVNDFQKGDIAEGYSVSREKKESFPLTVTSAQKNPTAFYLCASSTLGTGNQNIQYFGAGTRLSVL.

This chain links TRBV4-2 with TRBJ2-7; no reliable D call. V was shortened by 4 bases and J by 3 bases, with 16 bases between the two germline ends. This CDR3 is built from 15 residues. From germline, CDR1 is LGHNA and CDR2 YNFKEQ. The CDR3 sequence: CASSPGLGESYEQYF. The CDR3, as DNA: TGTGCCAGCAGCCCTGGGCTGGGTGAAAGCTACGAGCAGTACTTC.

The chain carries TRBV5-1 and TRBJ1-1, with D possibly being TRBD1 (6 bases). Germline lookup yields CDR1 SGHRS and CDR2 YFSETQ. V was trimmed by 1 base and J by 3 bases, leaving 13 bases between them. CDR3 length: 15 residues. The CDR3 DNA reads as TGCGCCAGCAGCTTGTTAGCCGCAGGGGACACTGAAGCTTTCTTT. This codes for CASSLLAAGDTEAFF.

The rearrangement links TRBV7-9 to TRBJ2-1; 9 nucleotides match TRBD2. This CDR3 is built from 15 residues. Germline V gives CDR1 SEHNR, CDR2 FQNEAQ (reference sequence). The V gene end was trimmed by 2 bases and the J gene end by 6 bases; junction bases not matched to a gene: 5. The CDR3 nucleotides are TGTGCCAGCAGCTTACTAGCGGGGCCCATCAATGAGCAGTTCTTC. It translates to CASSLLAGPINEQFF.

The chain uses TRBV5-1 and TRBJ2-7; D perhaps matches TRBD1 (8 bases). V was cut by 4 bases and J by 5 bases, with 19 bases left in between. The CDR3 length is 15 residues. CDR1 is SGHRS and CDR2 is YFSETQ in the germline V gene. The CDR3: CASSPPRQGRDEQYF. CDR3 sequence (DNA): TGCGCCAGCAGCCCACCCCGACAGGGGAGGGACGAGCAGTACTTC.

This chain links TRBV5-1 with TRBJ2-2; D could derive from TRBD1 or TRBD2 (5 bases each). CDR3 length: 15 residues. V was cut by 4 bases and J by 5 bases, with 15 bases left in between. Germline values: CDR1 SGHRS, CDR2 YFSETQ. CDR3 residues: CASSTEPGSTGELFF. In DNA form, the CDR3 reads TGCGCCAGCAGCACCGAACCAGGGAGTACCGGGGAGCTGTTTTTT.